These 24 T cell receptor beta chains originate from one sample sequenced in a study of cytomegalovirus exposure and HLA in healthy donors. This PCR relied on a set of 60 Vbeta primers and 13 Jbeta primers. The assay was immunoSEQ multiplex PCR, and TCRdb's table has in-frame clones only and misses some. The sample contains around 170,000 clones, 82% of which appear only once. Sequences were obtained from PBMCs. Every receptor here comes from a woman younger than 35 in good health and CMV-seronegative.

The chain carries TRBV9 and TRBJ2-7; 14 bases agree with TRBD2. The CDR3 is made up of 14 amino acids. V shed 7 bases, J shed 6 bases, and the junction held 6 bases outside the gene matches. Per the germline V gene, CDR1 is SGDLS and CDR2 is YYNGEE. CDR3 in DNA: TGTGCCAGCGGGACTAGCGGGGGTGTAGGCGAGCAGTACTTC. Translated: CASGTSGGVGEQYF.

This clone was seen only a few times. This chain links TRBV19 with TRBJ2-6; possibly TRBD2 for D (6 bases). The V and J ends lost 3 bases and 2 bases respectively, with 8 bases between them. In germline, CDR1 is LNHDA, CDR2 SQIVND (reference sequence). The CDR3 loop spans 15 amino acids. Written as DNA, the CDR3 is TGTGCCAGTAGTATTTCGGGGGCTGGGGCCAACGTCCTGACTTTC. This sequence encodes CASSISGAGANVLTF.

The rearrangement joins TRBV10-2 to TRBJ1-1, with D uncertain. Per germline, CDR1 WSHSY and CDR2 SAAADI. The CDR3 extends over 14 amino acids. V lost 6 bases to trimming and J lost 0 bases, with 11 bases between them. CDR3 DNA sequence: TGCGCCAGCAGCTGGAGTGAGATGAACACTGAAGCTTTCTTT. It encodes CASSWSEMNTEAFF.

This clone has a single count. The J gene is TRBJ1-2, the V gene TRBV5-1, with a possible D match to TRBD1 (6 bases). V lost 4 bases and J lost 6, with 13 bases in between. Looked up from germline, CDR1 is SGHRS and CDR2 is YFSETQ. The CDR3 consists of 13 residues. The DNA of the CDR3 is TGCGCCAGCAGCGTACAGGGAGAAGATGGCTACACCTTC. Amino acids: CASSVQGEDGYTF. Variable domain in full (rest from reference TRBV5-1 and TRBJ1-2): KAGVTQTPRYLIKTRGQQVTLSCSPISGHRSVSWYQQTPGQGLQFLFEYFSETQRNKGNFPGRFSGRQFSNSRSEMNVSTLELGDSALYLCASSVQGEDGYTFGSGTRLTVV.

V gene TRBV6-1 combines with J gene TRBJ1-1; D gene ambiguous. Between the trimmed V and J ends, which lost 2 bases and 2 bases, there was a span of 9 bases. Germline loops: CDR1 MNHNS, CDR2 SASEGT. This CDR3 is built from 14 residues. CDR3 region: CASSEQRINTEAFF. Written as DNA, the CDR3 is TGTGCCAGCAGTGAACAGAGGATAAACACTGAAGCTTTCTTT.

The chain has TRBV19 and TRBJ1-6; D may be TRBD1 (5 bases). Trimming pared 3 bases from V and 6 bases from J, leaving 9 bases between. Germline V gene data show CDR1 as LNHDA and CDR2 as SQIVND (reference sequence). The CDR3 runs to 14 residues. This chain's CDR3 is CASSIRVGNSPLHF. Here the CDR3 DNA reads TGTGCCAGTAGTATCAGGGTCGGTAATTCACCCCTCCACTTT.

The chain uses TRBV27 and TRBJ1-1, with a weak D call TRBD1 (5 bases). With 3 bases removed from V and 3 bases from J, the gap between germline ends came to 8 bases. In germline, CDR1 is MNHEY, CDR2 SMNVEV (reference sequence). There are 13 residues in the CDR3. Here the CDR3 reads CASSFGGYTEAFF. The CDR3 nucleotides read TGTGCCAGCAGTTTCGGGGGGTACACTGAAGCTTTCTTT.

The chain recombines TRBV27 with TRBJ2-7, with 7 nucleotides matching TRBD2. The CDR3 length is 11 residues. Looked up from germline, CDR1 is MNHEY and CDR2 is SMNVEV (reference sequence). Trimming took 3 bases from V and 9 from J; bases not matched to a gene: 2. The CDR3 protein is CASSLGGTQYF. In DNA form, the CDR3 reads TGTGCCAGCAGTTTGGGGGGGACGCAGTACTTC.

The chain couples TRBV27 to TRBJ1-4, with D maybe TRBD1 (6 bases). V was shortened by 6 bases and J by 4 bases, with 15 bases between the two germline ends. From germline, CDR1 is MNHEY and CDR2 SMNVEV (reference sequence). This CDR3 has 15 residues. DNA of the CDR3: TGTGCCAGCAGGCCCGGGGGGCCTCGTAATGAAAAACTGTTTTTT. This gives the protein CASRPGGPRNEKLFF.

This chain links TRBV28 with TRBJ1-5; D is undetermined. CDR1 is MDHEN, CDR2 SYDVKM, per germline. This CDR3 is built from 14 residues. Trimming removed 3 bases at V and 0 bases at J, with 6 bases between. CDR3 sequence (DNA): TGTGCCAGCAGTTTGAGGGTTAGCAATCAGCCCCAGCATTTT. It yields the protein CASSLRVSNQPQHF.

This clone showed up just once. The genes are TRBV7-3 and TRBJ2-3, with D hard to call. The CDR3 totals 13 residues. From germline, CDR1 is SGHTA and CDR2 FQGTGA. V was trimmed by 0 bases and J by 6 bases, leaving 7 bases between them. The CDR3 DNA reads TGTGCCAGCAGCTTAACCCGTCTCGATACGCAGTATTTT. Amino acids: CASSLTRLDTQYF.

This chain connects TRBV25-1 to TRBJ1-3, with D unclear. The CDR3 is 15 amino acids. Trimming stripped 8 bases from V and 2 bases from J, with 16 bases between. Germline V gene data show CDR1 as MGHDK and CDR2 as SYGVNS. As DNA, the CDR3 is TGTGCCAGCTCCTCAGCGGCAGGCACTGGAAACACCATATATTTT. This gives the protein CASSSAAGTGNTIYF.

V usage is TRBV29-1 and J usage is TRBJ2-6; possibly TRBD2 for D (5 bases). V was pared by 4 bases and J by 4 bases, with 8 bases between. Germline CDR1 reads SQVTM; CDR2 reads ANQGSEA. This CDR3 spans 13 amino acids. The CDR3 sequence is CSVVTGGANVLTF. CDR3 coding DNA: TGCAGCGTTGTAACGGGGGGGGCCAACGTCCTGACTTTC.

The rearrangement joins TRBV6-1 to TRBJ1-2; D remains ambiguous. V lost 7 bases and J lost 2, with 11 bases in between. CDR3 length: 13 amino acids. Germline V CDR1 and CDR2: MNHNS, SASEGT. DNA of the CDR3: TGTGCCAGCATGGCCGATGTAAACTATGGCTACACCTTC. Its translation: CASMADVNYGYTF.

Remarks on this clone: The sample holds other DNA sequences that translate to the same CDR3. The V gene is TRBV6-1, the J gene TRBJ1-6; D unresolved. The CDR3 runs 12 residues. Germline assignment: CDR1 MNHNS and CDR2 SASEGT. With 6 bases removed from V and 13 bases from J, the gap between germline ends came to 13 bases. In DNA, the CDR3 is TGTGCCAGCAGGTCCTCAGACTCCCCCCTCCACTTT. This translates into CASRSSDSPLHF.

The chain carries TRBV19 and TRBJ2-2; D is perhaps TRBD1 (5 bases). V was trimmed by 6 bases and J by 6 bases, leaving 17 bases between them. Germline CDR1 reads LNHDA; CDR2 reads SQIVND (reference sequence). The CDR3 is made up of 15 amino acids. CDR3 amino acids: CASRSRQITSGELFF. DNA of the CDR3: TGTGCCAGTAGATCCCGACAGATTACCTCCGGGGAGCTGTTTTTT.

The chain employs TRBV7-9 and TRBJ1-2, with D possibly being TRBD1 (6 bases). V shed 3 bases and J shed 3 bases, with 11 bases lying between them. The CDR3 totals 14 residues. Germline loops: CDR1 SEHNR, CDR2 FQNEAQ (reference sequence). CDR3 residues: CASSFRGLDYGYTF. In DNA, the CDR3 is TGTGCCAGCAGCTTCAGGGGCCTGGACTATGGCTACACCTTC.

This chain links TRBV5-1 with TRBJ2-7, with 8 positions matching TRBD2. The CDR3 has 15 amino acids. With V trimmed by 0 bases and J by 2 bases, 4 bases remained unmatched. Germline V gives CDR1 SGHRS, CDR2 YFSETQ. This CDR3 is CASSLAVAGPYEQYF. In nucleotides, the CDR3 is TGCGCCAGCAGCTTGGCGGTAGCGGGACCCTACGAGCAGTACTTC.

The DNA of the CDR3 is TGTGCCACCAGCAGAGATAGGAGGCGGCTTAATGAAAAACTGTTTTTT. Its protein product is CATSRDRRRLNEKLFF. The genes are TRBV15 and TRBJ1-4; D not certain. The CDR3 contains 16 residues. V shed 0 bases and J shed 4 bases, with 12 bases lying between them. The germline V gene encodes CDR1 LNHNV and CDR2 YYDKDF (reference sequence).

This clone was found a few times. The CDR3 region is CASSYSISSYEQYF. The CDR3, as DNA: TGTGCCAGCAGTTACTCGATCAGCTCCTACGAGCAGTACTTC. V is TRBV6-5 and J is TRBJ2-7, with D unresolved. The CDR3 consists of 14 residues. V was pared by 0 bases and J by 0 bases, with 6 bases between. The germline gives CDR1 MNHEY, CDR2 SVGAGI.

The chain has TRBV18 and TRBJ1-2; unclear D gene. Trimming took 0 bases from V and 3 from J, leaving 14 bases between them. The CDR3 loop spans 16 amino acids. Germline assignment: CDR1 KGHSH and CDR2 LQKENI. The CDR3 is CASSPPSVSGYYGYTF. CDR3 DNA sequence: TGTGCCAGCTCACCACCATCCGTCTCGGGGTACTATGGCTACACCTTC.

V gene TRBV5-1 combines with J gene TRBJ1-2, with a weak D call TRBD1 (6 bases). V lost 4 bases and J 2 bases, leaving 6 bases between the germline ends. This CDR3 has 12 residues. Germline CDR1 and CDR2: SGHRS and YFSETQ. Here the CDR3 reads CASSGQNYGYTF. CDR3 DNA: TGCGCCAGCAGCGGACAGAACTATGGCTACACCTTC.

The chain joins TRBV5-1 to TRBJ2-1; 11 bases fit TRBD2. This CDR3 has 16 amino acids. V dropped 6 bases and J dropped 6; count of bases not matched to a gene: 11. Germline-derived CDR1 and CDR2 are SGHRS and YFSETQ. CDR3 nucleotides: TGCGCCAGCACCCGGTCCCTAGCGGGGGGTCCCAATGAGCAGTTCTTC. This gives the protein CASTRSLAGGPNEQFF.

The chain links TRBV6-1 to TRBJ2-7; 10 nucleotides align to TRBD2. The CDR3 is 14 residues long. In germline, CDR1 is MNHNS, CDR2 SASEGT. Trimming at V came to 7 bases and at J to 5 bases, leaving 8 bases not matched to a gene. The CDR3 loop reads CASNGLAVGDEQYF. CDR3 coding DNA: TGTGCCAGCAACGGACTAGCGGTGGGGGACGAGCAGTACTTC.